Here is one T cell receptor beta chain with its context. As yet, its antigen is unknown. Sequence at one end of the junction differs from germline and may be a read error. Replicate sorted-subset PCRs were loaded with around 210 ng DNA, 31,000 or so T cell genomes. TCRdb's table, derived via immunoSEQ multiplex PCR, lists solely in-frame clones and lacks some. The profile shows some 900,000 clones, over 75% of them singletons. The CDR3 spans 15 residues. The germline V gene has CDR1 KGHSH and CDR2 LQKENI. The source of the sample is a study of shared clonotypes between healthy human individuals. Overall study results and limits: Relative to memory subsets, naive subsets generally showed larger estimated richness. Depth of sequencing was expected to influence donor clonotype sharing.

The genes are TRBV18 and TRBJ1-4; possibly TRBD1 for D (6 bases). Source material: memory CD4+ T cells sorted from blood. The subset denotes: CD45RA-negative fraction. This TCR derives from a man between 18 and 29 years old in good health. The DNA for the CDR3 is TGTGCCAGCTCTCCACTACAGGGTAGGGATGAAAAACTGTTTTTT. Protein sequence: CASSPLQGRDEKLFF.